Presented here are 15 T cell receptor beta chains from one specimen sequenced in a study of regulatory and conventional T cells in RAG deficiency. Conventional CD4+ T cells were sorted from blood as CD25-low CD127-high cells. Produced via immunoSEQ multiplex PCR; TCRdb's table is partial and in-frame only. The sample holds 30,000 to 40,000 clones, more than 75% seen once. These same records also appear under a second study, on regulatory T cells. That work states: The PCR used 52 TRBV and 13 TRBJ primers.

Sequencing input: CD4+ effector T cells sorted from blood. The receptors originated from a human donor in good health.

The gene calls are TRBV7-2 and TRBJ1-6, with 7 positions matching TRBD1. J lost 6 bases, V lost 4 bases, and 9 bases had no gene match. Germline CDR1 is SGHTA and CDR2 is FQGNSA. This CDR3 has 16 amino acids. CDR3 coding DNA: TGTGCCAGCAGCTCCGCCGGGACAGTTGCTAATTCACCCCTCCACTTT. This gives the protein CASSSAGTVANSPLHF. Supplemented by reference TRBV7-2 and TRBJ1-6, the full variable domain reads GAGVSQSPSNKVTEKGKDVELRCDPISGHTALYWYRQSLGQGLEFLIYFQGNSAPDKSGLPSDRFSAERTGGSVSTLTIQRTQQEDSAVYLCASSSAGTVANSPLHFGNGTRLTVT.

A note on this clone: A junction boundary mismatches the germline segment, possibly from a read error. The chain carries TRBV6-1 and TRBJ2-5, with D uncertain. Germline-derived CDR1 and CDR2 are MNHNS and SASEGT. The CDR3 covers 13 residues. CDR3: CASREGLAETQYF. The CDR3 DNA follows: TGTGCCAGCAGAGAAGGGCTGGCGGAGACCCAGTACTTC.

This CDR3 is CATSREGWEKLFF. The DNA for the CDR3 is TGTGCCACCAGCAGAGAGGGTTGGGAAAAACTGTTTTTT. J is TRBJ1-4 and V is TRBV15, with D unresolved. In germline, CDR1 is LNHNV, CDR2 YYDKDF (reference sequence). Trimming took off 0 bases at V and 8 bases at J, with 7 bases between the two ends. The CDR3 contains 13 residues.

This clone has only one observation. DNA of the CDR3: TGTGCCAGCAGCTTGGCGGGGGGAGGGATAAAGACCCAGTACTTC. As protein: CASSLAGGGIKTQYF. The chain carries TRBV7-2 and TRBJ2-5; 8 nucleotides match TRBD2. CDR1 and CDR2 (germline): SGHTA, FQGNSA. This CDR3 has 15 residues. The junction had 9 bases not matched to a gene; V was cut back by 3 bases and J by 6 bases.

This clone was observed a single time. The rearrangement links TRBV11-3 to TRBJ2-6; no clear D gene. CDR3 size: 16 residues. The germline CDR1 and CDR2 sequences are SGHNT and YENEEA. V was clipped by 2 bases and J by 0 bases, with 8 bases between them. CDR3 amino acids: CASSLTPDSGANVLTF. The CDR3 DNA follows: TGTGCCAGCAGCTTAACCCCGGACTCTGGGGCCAACGTCCTGACTTTC.

The rearrangement joins TRBV19 to TRBJ2-4; no reliable D call. The length of the CDR3 is 16 residues. V was clipped by 6 bases and J by 1 base, with 16 bases between them. Germline V gene data show CDR1 as LNHDA and CDR2 as SQIVND (reference sequence). CDR3 DNA sequence: TGTGCCAGTAGCTCGCGATCTGCCGCGGCCAAAAACATTCAGTACTTC. Amino acids: CASSSRSAAAKNIQYF.

The rearrangement links TRBV2 to TRBJ1-6; 10 bases match TRBD1. Per germline, CDR1 SNHLY and CDR2 FYNNEI. V lost 7 bases to trimming and J lost 7 bases; unmatched junction nucleotides: 7. The CDR3 length is 15 residues. CDR3 amino acids: CASTDRGLSNSPLHF. CDR3 DNA sequence: TGTGCCAGCACCGACAGGGGGCTTTCGAATTCACCCCTCCACTTT.

The chain joins TRBV10-3 to TRBJ2-5; a weak D match, TRBD2 (7 bases). Trimming pared 3 bases from V and 5 bases from J, leaving 19 bases between. Germline V lookup: CDR1 ENHRY, CDR2 SYGVKD. The CDR3 extends over 16 amino acids. The CDR3 sequence: CAISDWGGKGRETQYF. CDR3 nucleotide sequence: TGTGCCATCAGTGATTGGGGGGGCAAAGGTCGGGAGACCCAGTACTTC.

This chain connects TRBV5-8 to TRBJ1-1, with 11 bases identical to TRBD1. This CDR3 contains 18 residues. J gave up 7 bases and V 1 base, and 15 bases lay outside the gene matches. Germline-derived CDR1 and CDR2 are SGHTS and YDEGEE. CDR3 region: CASSLSWGTGGLPYEAFF. In DNA form, the CDR3 reads TGTGCCAGCAGCTTGTCCTGGGGGACAGGGGGTCTCCCTTATGAAGCTTTCTTT.

There are a few counts of this clone. This rearrangement joins TRBV28 to TRBJ2-1; D remains ambiguous. The CDR3 spans 11 residues. Germline assignment: CDR1 MDHEN and CDR2 SYDVKM. Trimming cost V 5 bases and J 2 bases, with 1 base left between them. The CDR3 nucleotides are TGTGCCAGCAGTACCTACAATGAGCAGTTCTTC. It codes for CASSTYNEQFF.

This clone has just a few counts. J is TRBJ2-2 and V is TRBV5-6, with D hard to call. Trimming removed 5 bases from V and 0 bases from J, with 14 bases in between. Germline CDR1 reads SGHDT; CDR2 reads YYEEEE. This CDR3 spans 16 amino acids. CDR3 region: CASSKGRGSNTGELFF. CDR3 DNA: TGTGCCAGCAGTAAAGGGCGCGGTTCGAACACCGGGGAGCTGTTTTTT. The full variable domain, with the rest looked up from reference TRBV5-6 and TRBJ2-2, is DAGVTQSPTHLIKTRGQQVTLRCSPKSGHDTVSWYQQALGQGPQFIFQYYEEEERQRGNFPDRFSGHQFPNYSSELNVNALLLGDSALYLCASSKGRGSNTGELFFGEGSRLTVL.

The V call is TRBV19, the J call TRBJ1-5; 7 nucleotides match TRBD1. The CDR3 is made up of 15 amino acids. Germline V gene sequence: CDR1 LNHDA, CDR2 SQIVND (reference sequence). The trim removed 5 bases at V and 5 bases at J, leaving 9 bases unmatched. DNA of the CDR3: TGTGCCAGTAGTCAAATACAGGGGACGCATCAGCCCCAGCATTTT. Its translation: CASSQIQGTHQPQHF.

This chain links TRBV4-1 with TRBJ1-1; D is unclear. Germline lookup yields CDR1 MGHRA and CDR2 YSYEKL. The V gene lost 4 bases and the J gene lost 1 base, with 16 bases spanning the gap. This CDR3 is built from 16 residues. Here the CDR3 reads CASSPTLRGRNTEAFF. The CDR3 nucleotides read TGCGCCAGCAGCCCAACCTTGCGGGGTCGGAACACTGAAGCTTTCTTT.

The chain has TRBV5-1 and TRBJ2-5; D possibly corresponds to TRBD2 (6 bases). The CDR3 is made up of 14 amino acids. Trimming left V 0 bases short and J 5 bases short, with 11 bases between. Germline loops: CDR1 SGHRS, CDR2 YFSETQ. Here the CDR3 DNA reads TGCGCCAGCAGCTTGGATTCCAGCGGGGAGACCCAGTACTTC. This translates into CASSLDSSGETQYF.

This clone was observed once. The chain links TRBV6-5 to TRBJ1-6; D unclear. The CDR3 consists of 12 residues. The V gene lost 6 bases and the J gene lost 6 bases, with 6 bases spanning the gap. The V gene's germline CDR1 is MNHEY and CDR2 SVGAGI. DNA of the CDR3: TGTGCCAGCAGCCGTTCTAATTCACCCCTCCACTTT. The encoded protein is CASSRSNSPLHF.